Detailed here is one T cell receptor (beta chain). Its antigen is unknown. Germline CDR1 reads SGHAT; CDR2 reads FQNNGV. The length of the CDR3 is 15 residues. The ends were cut back, 5 bases at V and 3 bases at J, with 11 bases in the middle. This entry comes from a study of T cells in Graves' hyperthyroidism and ophthalmopathy. Study-wide points: A model of 13 V-J pairs discriminated ophthalmopathy from stable hyperthyroidism. Blood also contained most expanded thyroid clonotypes above 0.001.

Amplification of TCR beta CDR3 regions was performed using RNA transcripts as template. TCR CDR3 regions were first amplified by RT-PCR with HTBI primers. TCRdb used MiXCR to reprocess the multiplex PCR reads, holding one entry per CDR3 protein. Altogether about 550,000 distinct CDR3 sequences are present, about 20% being singletons, with the ten largest covering more than 20%. If no ophthalmopathy progression occurred within 18 months, Graves' hyperthyroidism was stable. Sequences were obtained from blood. The source of this sequence is a young man with Graves' hyperthyroidism. The chain is built from TRBV11-2 and TRBJ1-6; a possible D gene is TRBD1 (5 bases). The CDR3 protein is CASSPRDGYNSPLHF. In DNA, the CDR3 is TGTGCCAGCAGCCCCCGGGACGGCTATAATTCACCCCTCCACTTT.